These 23 T cell receptor beta chains came from one sample sequenced in a study of blood T cell repertoires in COVID-19. The assay was immunoSEQ multiplex PCR, and TCRdb's table has in-frame clones only and misses some. Here the sample spans 150,000 to 200,000 clones, roughly three quarters being singletons. Sequencing input: PBMCs or T cells enriched from blood (not recorded which). The source of these receptors is a woman aged 45-59 years with acute COVID-19.

CDR3 residues: CASMPRRQNTEAFF. Written as DNA, the CDR3 is TGTGCCAGCATGCCTCGGAGGCAGAACACTGAAGCTTTCTTT. The V and J genes are TRBV7-9 and TRBJ1-1; D not resolved. CDR1 is SEHNR and CDR2 is FQNEAQ in the germline V gene (reference sequence). The CDR3 has 14 residues. V was pared by 7 bases and J by 1 base, with 13 bases between.

The chain recombines TRBV4-1 with TRBJ1-5; weak D call: TRBD1 (5 bases). This CDR3 comprises 15 residues. The germline CDR1 and CDR2 sequences are MGHRA and YSYEKL. V lost 1 base to trimming and J lost 5 bases, with 12 bases between them. Written as DNA, the CDR3 is TGCGCCAGCAGCCAAGGGTTAGGGGAGGATCAGCCCCAGCATTTT. This gives the protein CASSQGLGEDQPQHF.

The rearrangement links TRBV24-1 to TRBJ1-4; 7 bases line up with TRBD1. The CDR3 sequence is 16 residues long. Germline V gives CDR1 KGHDR, CDR2 SFDVKD. V dropped 4 bases and J dropped 0; count of bases not matched to a gene: 4. The CDR3 sequence: CATSDPGQSTNEKLFF. CDR3 bases: TGTGCCACCAGTGACCCGGGACAGTCAACTAATGAAAAACTGTTTTTT.

The V call is TRBV19, the J call TRBJ1-3; 9 bases agree with TRBD1. Germline trimming cut 4 bases from V and 2 bases from J; bases unmatched to any gene: 6. Germline V gene data show CDR1 as LNHDA and CDR2 as SQIVND (reference sequence). The CDR3 is 16 residues long. The chain's CDR3 is CASSTGQGGTGNTIYF. The DNA for the CDR3 is TGTGCCAGTAGTACGGGACAGGGAGGGACTGGAAACACCATATATTTT.

V and J are TRBV5-4 and TRBJ1-1; D is unclear. With 4 bases removed from V and 7 bases from J, the gap between germline ends came to 8 bases. The CDR3 runs to 11 residues. The germline V gene encodes CDR1 SGHNT and CDR2 YYREEE (reference sequence). CDR3 region: CASSMLGEAFF. As DNA, the CDR3 is TGTGCCAGCAGCATGCTAGGTGAAGCTTTCTTT.

In this sample, this clone turned up many times. The chain combines TRBV6-2 or TRBV6-3 with TRBJ1-2; D may be TRBD1 (6 bases). This CDR3 has 13 residues. In germline, CDR1 is MNHEY, CDR2 SVGEGT. Trimming stripped 6 bases from V and 6 bases from J, with 14 bases between. The CDR3 here is CASSSGGLDGYTF. The CDR3 DNA reads TGTGCCAGCAGCAGCGGGGGGCTAGATGGCTACACCTTC.

The chain employs TRBV9 and TRBJ1-3; a weak D match, TRBD1 (6 bases). This CDR3 is 15 amino acids long. The germline V gene encodes CDR1 SGDLS and CDR2 YYNGEE. The V end lost 3 bases, the J end lost 4 bases, and 14 bases lay between the germline ends. In nucleotides, the CDR3 is TGTGCCAGCAGCGCAAGGACAGTTGCGGGAAACACCATATATTTT. It specifies CASSARTVAGNTIYF.

J is TRBJ2-1 and V is TRBV5-1, with TRBD2 matching 8 bases. V lost 7 bases to trimming and J lost 5 bases; unmatched junction nucleotides: 5. The length of the CDR3 is 13 residues. CDR1 is SGHRS, CDR2 YFSETQ, per germline. CDR3 residues: CASGSSGDNEQFF. DNA for the CDR3: TGCGCCAGCGGGAGTAGCGGGGACAATGAGCAGTTCTTC.

The chain is built from TRBV6-6 and TRBJ1-2; 8 positions match TRBD1. The CDR3 contains 15 residues. Germline CDR1 is MNHNY and CDR2 is SVGAGI (reference sequence). V was clipped by 4 bases and J by 8 bases; unmatched bases: 12. CDR3 loop: CASSLAGGKGTGYTF. The CDR3 region has the DNA TGTGCCAGCAGTTTGGCAGGGGGCAAAGGTACAGGCTACACCTTC.

The gene calls are TRBV28 and TRBJ1-5, with TRBD1 matching 7 bases. Germline CDR1 is MDHEN and CDR2 is SYDVKM. The CDR3 covers 14 residues. Losses at the gene ends were 2 bases for V and 8 bases for J; bases not matched to a gene: 6. CDR3 protein: CASSLESGGKPQHF. As DNA, the CDR3 is TGTGCCAGCAGTTTAGAGTCAGGGGGGAAGCCCCAGCATTTT.

The genes are TRBV5-1 and TRBJ1-6; no reliable D call. The CDR3 consists of 15 residues. Germline CDR1 reads SGHRS; CDR2 reads YFSETQ. The V gene lost 2 bases and the J gene lost 5 bases, with 11 bases spanning the gap. CDR3 DNA: TGCGCCAGCAGCTTCGACGGGAGGCATAATTCACCCCTCCACTTT. Encoded protein: CASSFDGRHNSPLHF. Filled out from reference TRBV5-1 and TRBJ1-6, the complete variable domain reads KAGVTQTPRYLIKTRGQQVTLSCSPISGHRSVSWYQQTPGQGLQFLFEYFSETQRNKGNFPGRFSGRQFSNSRSEMNVSTLELGDSALYLCASSFDGRHNSPLHFGNGTRLTVT.

This chain connects TRBV19 to TRBJ2-3, with D possibly TRBD1 on 6 matching bases. With 5 bases removed from V and 5 bases from J, the gap between germline ends came to 23 bases. Germline CDR1 reads LNHDA; CDR2 reads SQIVND (reference sequence). CDR3 length: 17 residues. CDR3 sequence: CASSAYGGHSAGDTQYF. The CDR3, as DNA: TGTGCCAGTAGTGCGTATGGGGGACACTCGGCTGGAGATACGCAGTATTTT.

J is TRBJ1-1 and V is TRBV5-5; D is unclear. The V end lost 9 bases, the J end lost 4 bases, and 16 bases lay between the germline ends. This CDR3 region has 13 residues. Germline V lookup: CDR1 SGHKS, CDR2 YYEKEE (reference sequence). CDR3: CATFLGLGTEAFF. The CDR3 DNA sequence: TGTGCCACCTTTCTAGGTTTGGGCACTGAAGCTTTCTTT.

The V gene is TRBV6-5, the J gene TRBJ1-6; D gene ambiguous. V lost 6 bases to trimming and J lost 0 bases, with 6 bases between them. The V gene's germline CDR1 is MNHEY and CDR2 SVGAGI. This CDR3 is built from 14 residues. This CDR3 is CASRLSSYNSPLHF. In DNA, the CDR3 is TGTGCCAGCAGGTTGAGCTCCTATAATTCACCCCTCCACTTT.

On this clone itself: At one end the junction does not follow the germline gene, possibly because of a read error. The rearrangement joins TRBV14 to TRBJ1-1; D may be TRBD1 (5 bases). CDR3 length equals 12 residues. Germline lookup yields CDR1 SGHDN and CDR2 FVKESK. For the CDR3, the DNA is TGTGCCAGCAGCAAAGAGTGGGGCGTAGCTTTCTTT. This translates into CASSKEWGVAFF.

The V call is TRBV6-5, the J call TRBJ1-3; D ambiguous. Trimming removed 0 bases from V and 5 bases from J, with 14 bases in between. In germline, CDR1 is MNHEY, CDR2 SVGAGI. This CDR3 has 16 residues. The CDR3 DNA reads as TGTGCCAGCAGTTACTCGAGCTCAGGCGGGAGAAACACCATATATTTT. Amino acid sequence: CASSYSSSGGRNTIYF.

This chain uses TRBV4-1 with TRBJ1-1; no reliable D call. The CDR3 totals 17 residues. CDR1 MGHRA and CDR2 YSYEKL come from the germline V gene. V was cut by 1 base and J by 2 bases, with 17 bases left in between. CDR3 nucleotides: TGCGCCAGCAGCCAAGCATCGGGGTTAGGTGCTAACACTGAAGCTTTCTTT. It yields the protein CASSQASGLGANTEAFF.

This rearrangement joins TRBV7-9 to TRBJ1-6; TRBD1 agrees at 8 bases. Trimming removed 5 bases from V and 7 bases from J; junction bases left unmatched: 4. This CDR3 has 14 amino acids. CDR1 and CDR2 (germline): SEHNR, FQNEAQ (reference sequence). CDR3 amino acids: CASSPGQENSPLHF. For the CDR3, the DNA is TGTGCCAGCAGCCCGGGACAGGAAAATTCACCCCTCCACTTT.

V and J are TRBV7-9 and TRBJ2-1; the D gene is possibly TRBD1 (6 bases). The CDR3 is made up of 17 amino acids. Per the germline V gene, CDR1 is SEHNR and CDR2 is FQNEAQ (reference sequence). Trimming cost V 9 bases and J 0 bases, with 21 bases left between them. As DNA, the CDR3 is TGTGCCAGTGCCCTAGGATTATTGGGGGCCTCCTACAATGAGCAGTTCTTC. This encodes CASALGLLGASYNEQFF.

The rearrangement links TRBV5-5 to TRBJ1-2; D is undetermined. The CDR3 loop spans 14 amino acids. V lost 0 bases to trimming and J lost 4 bases, with 10 bases between them. The V gene's germline CDR1 is SGHKS and CDR2 YYEKEE (reference sequence). The CDR3 sequence: CASSLVGGPYGYTF. In DNA, the CDR3 is TGTGCCAGCAGCTTGGTTGGCGGTCCCTATGGCTACACCTTC.

The V and J genes are TRBV10-3 and TRBJ2-3; 11 nucleotides agree with TRBD2. The V and J ends lost 0 bases and 3 bases, in that order; junction bases with no gene match: 8. The CDR3 sequence is 18 residues long. Germline assignment: CDR1 ENHRY and CDR2 SYGVKD. In DNA form, the CDR3 reads TGTGCCATCAGTGAGTCACTTACGGGACTAGCGGCGACAGATACGCAGTATTTT. Its translation: CAISESLTGLAATDTQYF.

The chain has TRBV7-9 and TRBJ1-2, with 10 bases aligning to TRBD1. Germline CDR1 and CDR2: SEHNR and FQNEAQ (reference sequence). With V trimmed by 5 bases and J by 3 bases, 3 bases remained unmatched. CDR3 length equals 14 residues. CDR3 bases: TGTGCCAGCAGCCGGGGGACAGGGGACTATGGCTACACCTTC. Amino acid sequence: CASSRGTGDYGYTF.

V is TRBV9 and J is TRBJ2-3; 8 bases line up with TRBD2. The ends lost 0 bases at V and 1 base at J; junction bases unmatched: 4. The CDR3 loop spans 16 amino acids. The V gene's germline CDR1 is SGDLS and CDR2 YYNGEE. Here the CDR3 DNA reads TGTGCCAGCAGCGTAGATAACGGGGGGGGCACAGATACGCAGTATTTT. Protein sequence: CASSVDNGGGTDTQYF.